This note documents a single T cell receptor (beta chain) sequence. These data originate in a study of Ad26.COV2.S vaccination and SARS-CoV-2 variants. Study information: The donor was enrolled in the Ad26.COV2.S arm of the COV1001 trial.

Noted treatment: around 19 received Ad26.COV2.S at low or high dose, single or two shots; 5 received placebo; per-sample allocation not given. The samples were gathered on day 63 after the first injection of vaccine or placebo. Method: immunoSEQ multiplex PCR; TCRdb's copy keeps in-frame clones and lacks some. Of a few hundred thousand clones in the sample, less than 95% were seen once. The sequence was obtained from a person between 18 and 60 years old who received the Ad26.COV2.S COVID-19 vaccine or a placebo. Specimen: peripheral blood, collected in a trial of Ad26.COV2.S vaccine versus placebo.

The CDR3, as DNA: TGTGCCAGCTCACCACCGGTCTCTGTAGAGACCCAGTACTTC. Amino acids: CASSPPVSVETQYF. The chain carries TRBV18 and TRBJ2-5; D call uncertain. Between the trimmed V and J ends, which lost 0 bases and 4 bases, there was a span of 9 bases. CDR1 KGHSH and CDR2 LQKENI come from the germline V gene. This CDR3 region has 14 residues.